These T cell receptor beta chains were read from a single sample in a study of blood T cell repertoires in COVID-19. Assay: immunoSEQ multiplex PCR; the TCRdb copy retains only in-frame clones and omits some. The data show approximately 15,000 clones, with 60% to 80% seen just once and more than 14% held by the top ten. The sample comprised peripheral blood. Source of these receptors: a human donor in a cohort sampled during active COVID-19. The CDR3 runs from the conserved cysteine through the conserved F or W. A D gene is named only where the DNA matches it firmly. Part of the rows lack a size; the others show once, few, many or a class for expanded clones.

>TRBV20-1|NA|TRBJ2-5|few
TGCAGTGCCCGTAGTCAAGAGACCCAGTACTTC
CSARSQETQYF
>TRBV7-2|TRBD2|TRBJ2-7|NA
TGTGCCAGCAGCTTACGGGTCGGGAGGAGCTCCTACGAGCAGTACTTC
CASSLRVGRSSYEQYF
>TRBV5-4|NA|TRBJ2-5|NA
TGTGCCAGCAGCTCCGCGGGATCCGAAGAGACCCAGTACTTC
CASSSAGSEETQYF
>TRBV9|NA|TRBJ2-7|NA
TGTGCCAGCAGCGTAGAACCCCAGGGCGGCGAGCAGTACTTC
CASSVEPQGGEQYF
>TRBV19|TRBD1|TRBJ2-3|NA
TGTGCCAGTAGTATTGGGACAGGGGATGTTGCAGATACGCAGTATTTT
CASSIGTGDVADTQYF
>TRBV21-1|NA|TRBJ2-1|NA
TGTGCCAGCAGCTCCCTCGTCGGGGAGAACAATGAGCAGTTCTTC
CASSSLVGENNEQFF
>TRBV7-2|NA|TRBJ2-7|NA
TGTGCCAGCAGCTTAGTTCTTACCTTCGGCGAGCAGTACTTC
CASSLVLTFGEQYF
>TRBV6-7|NA|TRBJ1-6|NA
TGTGCCAGCAGTCGGGAAGGCTCCTATAATTCACCCCTCCACTTT
CASSREGSYNSPLHF
>TRBV29-1|NA|TRBJ1-4|NA
TGCAGCGTCTCATTATCCACCCCTGGCGAAAAACTGTTTTTT
CSVSLSTPGEKLFF
>TRBV18|TRBD2|TRBJ2-3|once
TGTGCCAGCTCACCAATTAGCGGGAGGTCGACAGATACGCAGTATTTT
CASSPISGRSTDTQYF
>TRBV7-5|NA|TRBJ1-5|NA
TGTGTCAGAAGCCCCCCCGACAGGCAGGGGGGCAATCAGCCCCAGCATTTT
CVRSPPDRQGGNQPQHF
>TRBV7-9|TRBD1|TRBJ2-5|NA
TGTGCCAGCAGTTACAGGGGGCAAGGAGAGACCCAGTACTTC
CASSYRGQGETQYF
>TRBV12-3/TRBV12-4|TRBD1|TRBJ2-7|NA
TGTGCCAGCAGGCCGACAGGGATCGAGGAGCAGTACTTC
CASRPTGIEEQYF
>TRBV9|TRBD2|TRBJ2-1|once
TGTGCCAGCAGCGCCGGACTAGGTAATGAGCAGTTCTTC
CASSAGLGNEQFF
>TRBV6-5|NA|TRBJ1-2|NA
TGTGCCAGCAGCCCCGGCAGGGATGGCTACACCTTC
CASSPGRDGYTF
>TRBV11-3|NA|TRBJ2-1|NA
TGTGCCAGCAGCTTAGGGACAGAATACAATGAGCAGTTCTTC
CASSLGTEYNEQFF
>TRBV5-1|TRBD1|TRBJ2-7|NA
TGCGCCAGCAGCTTAGCCGGGACAGGGTGGTACGAGCAGTACTTC
CASSLAGTGWYEQYF
>TRBV4-3|NA|TRBJ2-6|NA
TGCGCCAGCAGCCAAGAGATTCCAGGGGCTGGGGCCAACGTCCTGACTTTC
CASSQEIPGAGANVLTF
>TRBV6-2/TRBV6-3|NA|TRBJ2-1|NA
TGTGCCAGCAGTTACTTTACTATAAGCTCCTACAATGAGCAGTTCTTC
CASSYFTISSYNEQFF
>TRBV5-4|TRBD1|TRBJ1-4|NA
TGTGCCAGCAGCGACAGGGGGAGCGAGGTTGAAAAACTGTTTTTT
CASSDRGSEVEKLFF
>TRBV2|NA|TRBJ2-7|few
TGTGCCAGCTGGATCGACAGGAAGGCCTACGAGCAGTACTTC
CASWIDRKAYEQYF
>TRBV27|NA|TRBJ2-6|NA
TGTGCCAGCAGTCCCTATACAGGGCCTGGGGCCAACGTCCTGACTTTC
CASSPYTGPGANVLTF
>TRBV7-8|NA|TRBJ2-6|NA
TGTGCCAGCAGCTTAGCGGTAGGGGATGGGGCCAACGTCCTGACTTTC
CASSLAVGDGANVLTF
>TRBV7-8|NA|TRBJ1-1|few
TGTGCCAGCAGCTCACAGGTGAACACTGAAGCTTTCTTT
CASSSQVNTEAFF
>TRBV11-2|NA|TRBJ2-3|few
TGTGCCAGCAGCTTAGATGGGAGCGGCGGCACAGATACGCAGTATTTT
CASSLDGSGGTDTQYF
>TRBV27|NA|TRBJ2-7|NA
TGTGCCAGTTCTAAGAAGGAGGGCCGGTCCTACGAGCAGTACTTC
CASSKKEGRSYEQYF
>TRBV11-3|NA|TRBJ2-7|NA
TGTGCCAGCAGCCAAAGGAAGAGCGGTCCCAGCTCCTACGAGCAGTACTTC
CASSQRKSGPSSYEQYF
>TRBV28|TRBD2|TRBJ2-3|NA
TGTGCCAGCAGTCCTAACAGCCTACTAGCGGCCACAGATACGCAGTATTTT
CASSPNSLLAATDTQYF
>TRBV5-6|TRBD1|TRBJ1-1|few
TGTGCCAGCAGCCAGGGACAGGGTAGACGGAACACTGAAGCTTTCTTT
CASSQGQGRRNTEAFF
>TRBV5-6|NA|TRBJ1-3|few
TGTGCCAGCAGCCTACAGGGCTCTGGAAACACCATATATTTT
CASSLQGSGNTIYF
>TRBV30|NA|TRBJ1-4|NA
TGTGCCTGGAACTCAAATGAAAAACTGTTTTTT
CAWNSNEKLFF
>TRBV28|TRBD1|TRBJ2-7|NA
TGTGCCAGCAGTCATGGACAGGGAAACCCCTACGAGCAGTACTTC
CASSHGQGNPYEQYF
>TRBV7-2|TRBD1|TRBJ2-1|NA
TGTGCCAGCAGCCCCGGGACAGGGTCACACAATGAGCAGTTCTTC
CASSPGTGSHNEQFF
>TRBV28|TRBD1|TRBJ1-4|NA
TGTGCCAGCAGTAAGTCGACCGGGACAGTTGAAAAACTGTTTTTT
CASSKSTGTVEKLFF
>TRBV7-2|TRBD1|TRBJ2-7|NA
TGTGCCAGCCGACAGGGTCCGTCCTACGAGCAGTACTTC
CASRQGPSYEQYF
>TRBV27|NA|TRBJ2-7|NA
TGTGCCAGCAGCTGGGGAACAGGGGAGCAGTACTTC
CASSWGTGEQYF
>TRBV11-2|NA|TRBJ1-6|few
TGTGCCAGCAGCTTAGACGTCGGACAAACTTCACCCCTCCACTTT
CASSLDVGQTSPLHF
>TRBV3-1/TRBV3-2|NA|TRBJ2-2|NA
TGTGCCAGCAGCCATCTGAACACCGGGGAGCTGTTTTTT
CASSHLNTGELFF
>TRBV6-5|TRBD2|TRBJ2-7|NA
TGTGCCAGCAGTTCCAAAGCGGGAGGCCATTACGAGCAGTACTTC
CASSSKAGGHYEQYF
>TRBV5-1|TRBD1|TRBJ2-7|NA
TGCGCCAGCGATCTAGGGGACAGGGTCTCCTACGAGCAGTACTTC
CASDLGDRVSYEQYF
>TRBV10-2|NA|TRBJ1-3|NA
TGCGCCAGCACCTTGGACTGGGTCTCTGGAAACACCATATATTTT
CASTLDWVSGNTIYF
>TRBV19|TRBD1|TRBJ2-5|NA
TGTGCCAGTTCCCACTACAGGGGACGGGGACAAGAGACCCAGTACTTC
CASSHYRGRGQETQYF